Here is one T cell receptor (beta chain) with its context. Its target is not known. TCRdb reprocessed the 5' RACE reads and stores each CDR3 protein as one record, lacking DNA. Seen in this sample are approximately 400,000 distinct CDR3 sequences; the ten most common clones hold roughly 2.2%. This specimen belongs to a study of monozygotic twins with inflammatory bowel disease. Whole-study findings and limits: Fewer clonotypes were shared with others by IBD patients than by healthy twins, especially with disease activity.

Sequencing was performed on blood. The receptor comes from a human donor with ulcerative colitis or Crohn's disease, or a healthy co-twin of an affected twin (not recorded which).

CDR3 sequence: CASMGGAHSHNEQFF. V usage is TRBV6-2 or TRBV6-3 and J usage is TRBJ2-1; there is no DNA to check the TCRdb D call of TRBD1. The CDR3 spans 15 residues. CDR1 and CDR2 (germline): MNHEY, SVGEGT.